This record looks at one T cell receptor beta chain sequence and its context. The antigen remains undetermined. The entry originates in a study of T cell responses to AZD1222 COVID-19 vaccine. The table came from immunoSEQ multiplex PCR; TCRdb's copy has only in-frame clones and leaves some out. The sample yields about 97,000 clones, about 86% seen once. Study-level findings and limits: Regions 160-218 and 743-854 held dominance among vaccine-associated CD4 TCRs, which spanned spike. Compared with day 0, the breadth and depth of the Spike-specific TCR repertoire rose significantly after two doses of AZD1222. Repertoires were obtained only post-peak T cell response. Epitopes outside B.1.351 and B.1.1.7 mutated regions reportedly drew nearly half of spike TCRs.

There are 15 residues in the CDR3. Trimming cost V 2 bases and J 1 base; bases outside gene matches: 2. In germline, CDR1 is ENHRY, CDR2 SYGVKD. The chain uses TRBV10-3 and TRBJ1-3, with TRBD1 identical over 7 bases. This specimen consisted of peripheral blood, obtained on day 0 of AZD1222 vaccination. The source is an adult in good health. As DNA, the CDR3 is TGTGCCATCAGTGAGCGGACAGGATCTGGAAACACCATATATTTT. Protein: CAISERTGSGNTIYF.